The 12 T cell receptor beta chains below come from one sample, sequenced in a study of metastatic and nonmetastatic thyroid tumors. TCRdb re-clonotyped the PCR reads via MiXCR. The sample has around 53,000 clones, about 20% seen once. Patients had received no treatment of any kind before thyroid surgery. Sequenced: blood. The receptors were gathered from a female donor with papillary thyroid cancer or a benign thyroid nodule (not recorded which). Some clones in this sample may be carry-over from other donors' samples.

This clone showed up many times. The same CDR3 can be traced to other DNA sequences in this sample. CDR3 sequence: CASRQGADTQYF. In DNA, the CDR3 is TGTGCCAGCAGACAGGGGGCGGATACGCAGTATTTT. The J gene is TRBJ2-3, the V gene TRBV6-1; 9 bases align to TRBD1. CDR1 and CDR2 (germline): MNHNS, SASEGT. The ends lost 6 bases at V and 6 bases at J; junction bases unmatched: 1. The CDR3 consists of 12 residues.

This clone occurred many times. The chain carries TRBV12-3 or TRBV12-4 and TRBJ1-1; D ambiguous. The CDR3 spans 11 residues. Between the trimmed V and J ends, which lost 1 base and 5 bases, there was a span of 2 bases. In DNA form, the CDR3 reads TGTGCCAGCAGTTTAGGAACTGAAGCTTTCTTT. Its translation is CASSLGTEAFF.

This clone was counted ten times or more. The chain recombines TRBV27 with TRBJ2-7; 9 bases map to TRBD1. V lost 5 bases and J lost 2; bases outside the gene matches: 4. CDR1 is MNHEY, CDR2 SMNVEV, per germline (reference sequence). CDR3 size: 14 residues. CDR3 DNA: TGTGCCAGCAGTATTGACAGGGGGGCCTACGAGCAGTACTTC. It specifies CASSIDRGAYEQYF.

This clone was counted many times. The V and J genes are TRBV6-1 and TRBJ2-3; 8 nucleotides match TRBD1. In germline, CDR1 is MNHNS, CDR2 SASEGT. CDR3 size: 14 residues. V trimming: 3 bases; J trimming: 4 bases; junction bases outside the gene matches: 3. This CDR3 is CASSDQTGADTQYF. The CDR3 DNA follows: TGTGCCAGCAGTGACCAGACAGGGGCAGATACGCAGTATTTT.

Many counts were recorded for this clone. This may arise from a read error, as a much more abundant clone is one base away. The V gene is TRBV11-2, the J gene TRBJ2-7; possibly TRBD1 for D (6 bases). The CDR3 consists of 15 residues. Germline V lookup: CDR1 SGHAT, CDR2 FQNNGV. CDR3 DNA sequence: TGTGCCAGCAGCGTACCCGGGACACTCTCCTACGAGCAGTGCTTC. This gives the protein CASSVPGTLSYEQCF.

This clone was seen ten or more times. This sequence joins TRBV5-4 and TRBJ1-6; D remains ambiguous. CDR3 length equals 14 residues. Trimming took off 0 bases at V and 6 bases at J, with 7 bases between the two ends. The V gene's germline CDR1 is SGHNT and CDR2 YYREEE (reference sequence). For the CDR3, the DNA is TGTGCCAGCAGCTTGGACATCCCTAATTCACCCCTCCACTTT. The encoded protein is CASSLDIPNSPLHF.

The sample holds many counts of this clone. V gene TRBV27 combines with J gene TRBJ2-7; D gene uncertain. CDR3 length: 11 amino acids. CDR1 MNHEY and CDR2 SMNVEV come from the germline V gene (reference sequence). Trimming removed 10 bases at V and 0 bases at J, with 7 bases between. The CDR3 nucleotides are TGTGCCACCTTGAGCTCCTACGAGCAGTACTTC. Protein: CATLSSYEQYF.

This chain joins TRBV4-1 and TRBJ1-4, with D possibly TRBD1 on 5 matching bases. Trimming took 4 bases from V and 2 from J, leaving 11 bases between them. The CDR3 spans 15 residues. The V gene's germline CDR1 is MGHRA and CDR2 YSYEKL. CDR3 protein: CASSRLQATNEKLFF. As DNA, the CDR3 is TGCGCCAGCAGCCGCTTACAGGCGACTAATGAAAAACTGTTTTTT.

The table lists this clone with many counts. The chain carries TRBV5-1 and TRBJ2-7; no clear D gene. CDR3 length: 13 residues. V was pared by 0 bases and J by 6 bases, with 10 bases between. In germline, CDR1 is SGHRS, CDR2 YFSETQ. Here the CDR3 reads CASSLDARAEQYF. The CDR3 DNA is TGCGCCAGCAGCTTGGACGCAAGGGCCGAGCAGTACTTC.

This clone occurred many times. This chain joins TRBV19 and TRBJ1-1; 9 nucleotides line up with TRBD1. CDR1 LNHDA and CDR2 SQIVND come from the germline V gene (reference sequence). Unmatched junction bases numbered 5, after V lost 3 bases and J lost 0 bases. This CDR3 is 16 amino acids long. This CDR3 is CASSMGTGTMNTEAFF. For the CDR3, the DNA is TGTGCCAGTAGTATGGGGACAGGGACTATGAACACTGAAGCTTTCTTT.

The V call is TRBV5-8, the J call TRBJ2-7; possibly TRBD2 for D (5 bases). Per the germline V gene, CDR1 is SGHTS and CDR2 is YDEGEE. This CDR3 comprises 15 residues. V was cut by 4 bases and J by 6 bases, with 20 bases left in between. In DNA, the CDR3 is TGTGCCAGCAGCCCGTCAGGCCCGCTACGGGGCGAGCAGTACTTC. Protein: CASSPSGPLRGEQYF.

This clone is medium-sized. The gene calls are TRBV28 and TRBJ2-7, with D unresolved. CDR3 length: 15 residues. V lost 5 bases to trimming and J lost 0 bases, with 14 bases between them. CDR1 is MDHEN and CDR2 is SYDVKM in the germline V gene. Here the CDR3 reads CASSPWTPSSYEQYF. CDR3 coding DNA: TGTGCCAGCAGTCCCTGGACGCCAAGCTCCTACGAGCAGTACTTC.